These 2 T cell receptor beta chains came from one sample sequenced in a study of CD8 T cells in ankylosing spondylitis. Each CDR3 protein is one row after TCRdb ran MiXCR on the 5' RACE reads. The profile shows some 130,000 distinct CDR3 sequences, roughly 13% of them singletons. Source material: blood, either unsorted or a sorted T cell fraction (not recorded which). These TCRs come from a female donor with ankylosing spondylitis or in good health (not recorded which).

There are a few counts of this clonotype. This chain links TRBV14 with TRBJ2-7; weak D call: TRBD2 (5 bases). The germline V and J ends were trimmed by 4 bases and 6 bases, with 22 bases remaining between them. Germline V gives CDR1 SGHDN, CDR2 FVKESK. The length of the CDR3 is 16 residues. CDR3 protein: CASSPEATLWPGEQYF. CDR3 nucleotides: TGTGCCAGCAGCCCGGAGGCAACTCTTTGGCCAGGCGAGCAGTACTTC.

The genes are TRBV20-1 and TRBJ2-1, with 8 bases that match TRBD2. V trimming: 5 bases; J trimming: 0 bases; junction bases outside the gene matches: 9. This CDR3 has 16 residues. Germline assignment: CDR1 DFQATT and CDR2 SNEGSKA (reference sequence). The CDR3 is CSALIAGPSSYNEQFF. CDR3 nucleotides: TGCAGTGCTCTTATAGCGGGACCGAGCTCCTACAATGAGCAGTTCTTC.